The clone carrying this T cell receptor beta chain has at least ten counts. The data derive from a study of T cells in Graves' hyperthyroidism and ophthalmopathy. Using RNA transcripts as the source, TCR beta CDR3 regions were amplified. RT-PCR in the first round (using the HTBI primer set) targeted the TCR CDR3. From the multiplex PCR reads, TCRdb called clonotypes with MiXCR, one entry per CDR3 protein. Seen here are 300,000 to 400,000 distinct CDR3 sequences, roughly 14% observed once, and the top ten hold approximately 11%. Germline values: CDR1 GTSNPN, CDR2 SVGIG (reference sequence). With 2 bases removed from V and 2 bases from J, the gap between germline ends came to 15 bases. The CDR3 contains 15 residues.

The gene calls are TRBV30 and TRBJ1-1; D remains unclear. Sequencing was performed on blood. The TCR comes from a woman between 55 and 75 years old with Graves' hyperthyroidism. In DNA form, the CDR3 reads TGTGCCTGGAGTCCCACTGTAATCAGAAACACTGAAGCTTTCTTT. Translated: CAWSPTVIRNTEAFF.